This T cell receptor (beta chain) was sequenced for a study of T cells after yellow fever vaccination (dated by TCRdb to 2018 to 2020). Broadly, across the study: The SMART-Seq v4 Ultra Low Input RNA kit was used to prepare libraries from fractions with low cell numbers. To follow T-cell clones before and after both primary and booster YFV17D yellow fever vaccination, bulk TCR alpha and beta repertoires underwent longitudinal sequencing. Two healthy male donors made up the cohort, one aged 18 to 29 years and the other aged 30 to 40 years. Blood was drawn at multiple timepoints before and after primary and secondary immunization, with bulk PBMC replicates and cell subsets isolated.

Synthesis of TCR cDNA relied on 5'RACE template switching, a step that introduced a universal primer site along with unique molecular identifiers. Priming of cDNA synthesis was performed from both the TCR alpha and TCR beta constant segments. Two PCR steps were used to amplify libraries, with sample barcodes and sequencing adapters being added in the second step. Sequencing of libraries was done on Illumina HiSeq 2500 (2x100 bp) or NovaSeq (2x150 bp). On the authors' methods: MIGEC was used to demultiplex reads and collapse the reads into UMI consensus sequences, and MiXCR was used for V(D)J alignment. Clonotypes responding to the vaccine were identified with edgeR on replicate PBMC samples, with the criteria of FDR below 0.01 and a log2 fold change above 5 up to day 15. Bulk clonotypes were assigned CD4 or CD8 identity according to which sequenced CD4 or CD8 repertoire held them at higher abundance. Through fastp at Q25 and MiXCR, TCRdb rebuilt clones from the public reads, retaining in-frame beta chains. A single entry per CDR3 protein holds the most common genes and DNA from its merged rows. TCRdb, not the original authors, processed these V and J calls. The sample table shows approximately 110,000 distinct CDR3 sequences, and more than 7.5% are seen once. The ten most abundant clones make up roughly 27% of the sample.

V loses 2 bases, J loses 8 bases, and the germline ends lie 14 bases apart. CDR1 is given as MNHEY and CDR2 as SMNVEV, both from the germline V gene (reference sequence). The CDR3 measures 14 amino acids from cysteine to phenylalanine. Here the CDR3 DNA is all that survives: 42 bases in frame from base 1. In the paper's terms, the treatment or condition label means: live attenuated yellow fever vaccine strain. PBMCs were isolated from peripheral blood using a standard Ficoll-Paque protocol. Dynabeads CD4 and CD8 positive selection kits were used to isolate the CD4 and CD8 T-cell fractions. TriZol was used to extract RNA from bulk PBMCs, CD4 and CD8 fractions, and dextramer-positive and dextramer-negative fractions. In its sample, this clonotype was seen many times. Its antigen is currently not known. One base away there is no much larger clone; base qualities are not given. What the authors observed across the whole study: A small fraction of clonotypes showed up in both the CD4 and CD8 compartments, probably as a result of convergent recombination. After the booster, most clones that had expanded after primary vaccination were detected again (over 95% of CD4 and 70% to 90% of CD8), suggesting broad maintenance of memory. The secondary T-cell response was weaker than the primary response but faster, peaking on day 5 instead of day 15. Computational filtering was needed because FACS-sorted repertoires could contain abundant contaminating clonotypes from the bulk population. Because only two donors were included in the study, the extent to which the findings can be generalized is limited.

Sequences were derived from CD8+ T cells sorted from PBMCs, sampled 45 days after the yellow fever booster vaccination. The chain was built from TRBV27 and TRBJ2-3; TRBD2 is perhaps the D gene, given 5 matching bases. The sequence derives from a man aged 25-45 years who received the YFV17D yellow fever vaccine. The DNA sequence is given as TGTGCCAGCAGTTTAGGGTCGACCAGCGGTACGCAGTATTTT. It encodes CASSLGSTSGTQYF.